This record concerns one T cell receptor beta chain sequence. Original methodology: Nucleated cell number was recorded as an estimate derived from reference gene primer amplification. Only in-frame clones appear in the TCRdb table, and some are missing; sequencing was by immunoSEQ multiplex PCR. V and J calls plus clone size are reproduced from that table; the DNA served to infer D and trimming. Among around 70,000 clones listed, about 91% were seen once. The data are from a study of blood T cell repertoires in COVID-19. Background on the study: Both acute and convalescent COVID-19 samples were obtained from the United States, Italy and Spain. PBMCs, B-cell-depleted T cells, or T cells provided the cDNA or gDNA that made up the material.

The V and J ends lost 5 bases and 6 bases, in that order; junction bases with no gene match: 8. Germline-derived CDR1 and CDR2 are SEHNR and FQNEAQ (reference sequence). The CDR3 is 14 residues long. The rearrangement links TRBV7-9 to TRBJ1-1, with 8 bases aligning to TRBD1. The receptor comes from a woman between 55 and 75 years old with active COVID-19. Material: peripheral blood. In DNA, the CDR3 is TGTGCCAGCAGCCGTGGACAGGGTTGGCCTGAAGCTTTCTTT. It specifies CASSRGQGWPEAFF.